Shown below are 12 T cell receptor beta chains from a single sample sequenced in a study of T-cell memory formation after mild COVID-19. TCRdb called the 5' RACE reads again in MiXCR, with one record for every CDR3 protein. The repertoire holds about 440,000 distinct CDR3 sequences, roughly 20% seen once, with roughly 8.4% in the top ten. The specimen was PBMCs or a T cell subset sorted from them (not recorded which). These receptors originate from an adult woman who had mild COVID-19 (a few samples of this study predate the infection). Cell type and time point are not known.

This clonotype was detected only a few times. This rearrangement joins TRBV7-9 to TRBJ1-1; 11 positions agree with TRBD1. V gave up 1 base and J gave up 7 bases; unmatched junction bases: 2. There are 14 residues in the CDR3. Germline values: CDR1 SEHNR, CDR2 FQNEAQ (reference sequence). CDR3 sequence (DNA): TGTGCCAGCAGCTTAGGGACAGGGGGCGGTGAAGCTTTCTTT. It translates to CASSLGTGGGEAFF. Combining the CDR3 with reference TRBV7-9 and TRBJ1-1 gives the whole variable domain DTGVSQNPRHKITKRGQNVTFRCDPISEHNRLYWYRQTLGQGPEFLTYFQNEAQLEKSRLLSDRFSAERPKGSFSTLEIQRTEQGDSAMYLCASSLGTGGGEAFFGQGTRLTVV.

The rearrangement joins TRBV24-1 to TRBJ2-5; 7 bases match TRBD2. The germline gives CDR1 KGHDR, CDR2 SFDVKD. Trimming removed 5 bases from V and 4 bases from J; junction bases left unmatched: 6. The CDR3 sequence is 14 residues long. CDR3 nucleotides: TGTGCCACCAGTGCCGTGGCGGGAGTAGAGACCCAGTACTTC. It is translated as CATSAVAGVETQYF.

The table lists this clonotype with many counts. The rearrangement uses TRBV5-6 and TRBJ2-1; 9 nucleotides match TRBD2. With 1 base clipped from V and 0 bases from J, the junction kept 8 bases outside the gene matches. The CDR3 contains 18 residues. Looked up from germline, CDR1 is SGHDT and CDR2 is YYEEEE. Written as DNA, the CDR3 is TGTGCCAGCAGCTTGTCCTTTATAGCGGGGGTCTCCTACAATGAGCAGTTCTTC. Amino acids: CASSLSFIAGVSYNEQFF.

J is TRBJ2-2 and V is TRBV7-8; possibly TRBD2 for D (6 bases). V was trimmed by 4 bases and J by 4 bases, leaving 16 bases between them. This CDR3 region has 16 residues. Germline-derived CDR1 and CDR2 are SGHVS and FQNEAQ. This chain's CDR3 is CASSWRGVGSTGELFF. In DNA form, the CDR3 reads TGTGCCAGCAGCTGGCGGGGAGTGGGTAGCACCGGGGAGCTGTTTTTT.

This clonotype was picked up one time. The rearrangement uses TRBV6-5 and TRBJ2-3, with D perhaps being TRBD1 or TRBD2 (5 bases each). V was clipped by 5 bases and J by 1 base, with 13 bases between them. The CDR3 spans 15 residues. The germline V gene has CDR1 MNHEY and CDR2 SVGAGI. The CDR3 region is CASSLRGYRTDTQYF. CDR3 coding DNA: TGTGCCAGCAGTCTGAGGGGCTACCGCACAGATACGCAGTATTTT.

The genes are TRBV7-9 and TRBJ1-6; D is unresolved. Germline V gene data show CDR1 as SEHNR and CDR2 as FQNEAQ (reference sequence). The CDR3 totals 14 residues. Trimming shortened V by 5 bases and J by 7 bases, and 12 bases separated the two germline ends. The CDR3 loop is CASSPYLENSPLHF. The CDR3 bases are TGTGCCAGCAGCCCTTACTTGGAGAATTCACCCCTCCACTTT.

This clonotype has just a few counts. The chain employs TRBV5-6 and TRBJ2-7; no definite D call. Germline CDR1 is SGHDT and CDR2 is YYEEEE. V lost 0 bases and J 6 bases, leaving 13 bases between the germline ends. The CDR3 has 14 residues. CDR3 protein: CASSLEVAAGEQYF. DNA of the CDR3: TGTGCCAGCAGCTTGGAAGTGGCCGCCGGCGAGCAGTACTTC.

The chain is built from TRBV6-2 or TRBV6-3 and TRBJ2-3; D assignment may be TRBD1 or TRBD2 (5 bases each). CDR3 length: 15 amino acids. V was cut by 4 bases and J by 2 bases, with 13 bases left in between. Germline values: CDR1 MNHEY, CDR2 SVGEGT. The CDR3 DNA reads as TGTGCCAGCAGTTCCAAGGGGCGGGCCACAGATACGCAGTATTTT. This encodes CASSSKGRATDTQYF.

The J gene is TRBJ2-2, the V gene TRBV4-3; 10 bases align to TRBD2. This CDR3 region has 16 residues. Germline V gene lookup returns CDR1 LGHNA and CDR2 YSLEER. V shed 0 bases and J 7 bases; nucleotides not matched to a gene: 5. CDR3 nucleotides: TGCGCCAGCAGCCAAGATCTGGCTAGCGGGGGCGGGGAGCTGTTTTTT. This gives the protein CASSQDLASGGGELFF.

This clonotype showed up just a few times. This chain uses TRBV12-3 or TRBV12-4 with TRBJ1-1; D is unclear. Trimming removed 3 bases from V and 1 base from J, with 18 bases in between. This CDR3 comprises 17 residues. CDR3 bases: TGTGCCAGCAGTTTTGCCTACAAATATTGGGAGAACACTGAAGCTTTCTTT. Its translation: CASSFAYKYWENTEAFF.

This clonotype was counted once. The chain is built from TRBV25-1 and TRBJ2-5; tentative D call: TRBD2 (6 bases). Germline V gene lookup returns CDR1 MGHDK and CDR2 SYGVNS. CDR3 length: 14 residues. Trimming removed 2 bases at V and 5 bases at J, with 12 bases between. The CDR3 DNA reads TGTGCCAGCAGTGAACGGGCGGGGCCGGAGACCCAGTACTTC. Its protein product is CASSERAGPETQYF.

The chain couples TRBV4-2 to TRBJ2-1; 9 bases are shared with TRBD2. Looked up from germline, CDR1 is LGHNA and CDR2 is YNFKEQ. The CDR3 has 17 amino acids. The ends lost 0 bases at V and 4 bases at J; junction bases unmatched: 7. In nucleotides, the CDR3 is TGTGCCAGCAGCCAAGATCAAAGCGGGGGGAAGTACAATGAGCAGTTCTTC. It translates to CASSQDQSGGKYNEQFF.